One and the same sample provided the 4 T cell receptor beta chains below, sequenced in a study of T cell responses to AZD1222 COVID-19 vaccine. Some clones are missing from TCRdb's copy, which holds only in-frame ones; the method was immunoSEQ multiplex PCR. The sample has about 110,000 clones; 81% are singletons. The source was peripheral blood, collected on day 0 of AZD1222 vaccination. These receptors were collected from an adult in good health.

The rearrangement joins TRBV5-1 to TRBJ1-1; 8 bases are shared with TRBD1. The V gene end was trimmed by 5 bases and the J gene end by 0 bases; junction bases not matched to a gene: 6. Germline V gives CDR1 SGHRS, CDR2 YFSETQ. This CDR3 contains 15 residues. CDR3 protein: CASRLTGGMNTEAFF. Written as DNA, the CDR3 is TGCGCCAGCAGATTAACAGGGGGTATGAACACTGAAGCTTTCTTT.

V usage is TRBV15 and J usage is TRBJ2-7; D is unclear. The germline V gene encodes CDR1 LNHNV and CDR2 YYDKDF (reference sequence). V was shortened by 1 base and J by 3 bases, with 7 bases between the two germline ends. The length of the CDR3 is 13 residues. The CDR3 coding sequence is TGTGCCACCAGCAGAGGGCTTGGCTACGAGCAGTACTTC. Translated, it gives CATSRGLGYEQYF.

CDR3 DNA sequence: TGTGCCAGCAGCTCAAAACCGGGACAGGAGTACTTC. This translates into CASSSKPGQEYF. The gene calls are TRBV27 and TRBJ2-4; 8 bases align to TRBD1. With 6 bases clipped from V and 14 bases from J, the junction kept 9 bases outside the gene matches. CDR1 MNHEY and CDR2 SMNVEV come from the germline V gene (reference sequence). This CDR3 is built from 12 residues.

This chain connects TRBV19 to TRBJ1-2, with D possibly TRBD1 on 6 matching bases. The CDR3 length is 16 residues. The germline V gene encodes CDR1 LNHDA and CDR2 SQIVND (reference sequence). V was cut by 4 bases and J by 3 bases, with 18 bases left in between. CDR3 in DNA: TGTGCCAGTAGTAGCCCCGGGACACCCAAGCACTATGGCTACACCTTC. Translation gives CASSSPGTPKHYGYTF.